The rows below give T cell receptor beta chains drawn from one sample of a study of blood T cell repertoires in COVID-19. TCRdb's copy holds only in-frame clones and misses some; the assay was immunoSEQ multiplex PCR. The sample lists over 250,000 clones; just under 90% were seen once. Sequenced sample: peripheral blood. These receptors originate from a woman in her forties or fifties with COVID-19, enrolled during active disease. The CDR3 runs from the conserved cysteine through the conserved F or W. A D gene is named only where the DNA matches it firmly. Some rows mark clone size as missing; the rest say once, few, many or name a class of expanded clone.

V gene	clone size	D gene	J gene	CDR3 DNA	CDR3 protein
TRBV5-1	.	.	TRBJ2-1	TGCGCCAGCAGGGGGCTAATCGCCTACAATGAGCAGTTCTTC	CASRGLIAYNEQFF
TRBV5-1	.	TRBD2	TRBJ2-3	TGCGCCAGCAGCAATAGCGGGAGTGTGCGGCTAGATACGCAGTATTTT	CASSNSGSVRLDTQYF
TRBV5-1	.	.	TRBJ2-4	TGCGCCAGCAGCTTTTGGCAGGGGACGAACATTCAGTACTTC	CASSFWQGTNIQYF
TRBV7-8	.	TRBD2	TRBJ2-1	TGTGCCAGCAGCCCCCCGGGACTAGCGGGAGATGAGCAGTTCTTC	CASSPPGLAGDEQFF
TRBV5-5	.	.	TRBJ2-6	TGTGCCAGCAGCTTGGACAGTTATGGGGCCAACGTCCTGACTTTC	CASSLDSYGANVLTF
TRBV29-1	.	TRBD2	TRBJ2-7	TGCAGCGTTGAAGCCCCGGGGGGGAGGTACTACGAGCAGTACTTC	CSVEAPGGRYYEQYF
TRBV4-1	.	TRBD2	TRBJ2-7	TGCGCCAGCAGCCTAGGACTAGCGGGAGCAAACTACGAGCAGTACTTC	CASSLGLAGANYEQYF
TRBV6-6	.	TRBD2	TRBJ2-1	TGTGCCAGCAGGCCTCTAGCGGGAGAGGTCGATGAGCAGTTCTTC	CASRPLAGEVDEQFF
TRBV30	.	.	TRBJ1-1	TGTGCCTGGAGTTTGGGAGCTGGGAACATGAACACTGAAGCTTTCTTT	CAWSLGAGNMNTEAFF
TRBV5-1	once	.	TRBJ2-3	TGCGCCAGCAGCTTGGATGCAGCGGGTGACACAGATACGCAGTATTTT	CASSLDAAGDTDTQYF
TRBV6-5	.	.	TRBJ1-1	TGTGCCAGCAGTTACTCTGTCGGTTCCACTGAAGCTTTCTTT	CASSYSVGSTEAFF
TRBV3-1/TRBV3-2	few	.	TRBJ1-1	TGTGCCAGCAGCCAAGTCGGAACCGTGGGGGGTGAAGCTTTCTTT	CASSQVGTVGGEAFF
TRBV20-1	.	.	TRBJ2-7	TGCAGTGCCAGACTAGTTAGGGAGCAGTACTTC	CSARLVREQYF
TRBV10-1	.	TRBD2	TRBJ2-1	TGCGCCAGCAGTGTAGCGGGAGGGAGGCGTAATGAGCAGTTCTTC	CASSVAGGRRNEQFF
TRBV5-1	.	TRBD2	TRBJ2-1	TGCGCCAGCAGCTTGGGACTAGCGGGAGTCGAGCAGTTCTTC	CASSLGLAGVEQFF
TRBV30	.	.	TRBJ1-3	TGTGCCTGGAACCTACGGGCAGGGAGGCGAAACACCATATATTTT	CAWNLRAGRRNTIYF
TRBV21-1	.	.	TRBJ2-1	TGTGCCAGCAGCACGAGGAGGGGTCTAGCGGGAGGGCCTTTCAATGAGCAGTTCTTC	CASSTRRGLAGGPFNEQFF
TRBV29-1	.	.	TRBJ1-4	TGCAGCGCCAGTAGGGCGGGGGAGAATGAAAAACTGTTTTTT	CSASRAGENEKLFF
TRBV12-5	once	.	TRBJ2-7	TGTGCTAGTGGTTTCAGTCCCTCCTACGAGCAGTACTTC	CASGFSPSYEQYF
TRBV4-2	few	TRBD2	TRBJ2-1	TGTGCCAGCAGCCAAGAGACTAGCGGGCTACGCGAGCAGTTCTTC	CASSQETSGLREQFF
TRBV2	.	TRBD2	TRBJ2-2	TGTGCCAGCACCCTACGGGAGGCCAACACCGGGGAGCTGTTTTTT	CASTLREANTGELFF
TRBV10-3	.	TRBD1	TRBJ1-1	TGTGCCATCAGAGGATCAGGGGGCAAAGAGAGCACTGAAGCTTTCTTT	CAIRGSGGKESTEAFF
TRBV3-1/TRBV3-2	.	TRBD2	TRBJ2-7	TGTGCCAGCAGCCAATCCGGGACTAGTCGAATTCACGAGCAGTACTTC	CASSQSGTSRIHEQYF
TRBV4-2	.	TRBD1	TRBJ2-6	TGTGCCAGCAGCCAAACGGACAGGGCGTTCTCTGGGGCCAACGTCCTGACTTTC	CASSQTDRAFSGANVLTF
TRBV4-2	.	.	TRBJ2-6	TGTGCCAGCAGCCAAGTCCCAGGGTCTGGGGCCAACGTCCTGACTTTC	CASSQVPGSGANVLTF
TRBV7-9	.	.	TRBJ1-1	TGTGCCAGCAGCTTAGCGGCAGGTGGAAACACTGAAGCTTTCTTT	CASSLAAGGNTEAFF
TRBV24-1	.	TRBD2	TRBJ2-3	TGTGCCACCCACCGTCCCGGGAGGCCACTCGAGGATACGCAGTATTTT	CATHRPGRPLEDTQYF
TRBV5-1	.	TRBD2	TRBJ2-7	TGCGCCAGCAGCTTGGGACTAGCGGGAGGGCTTGAGTACGAGCAGTACTTC	CASSLGLAGGLEYEQYF
TRBV5-8	.	.	TRBJ1-2	TGTGCCAGCAGCTTGTGGCAGGGGTATGGCTACACCTTC	CASSLWQGYGYTF
TRBV5-1	.	TRBD2	TRBJ2-1	TGCGCCAGCAGCTTGGCCGGGACTAGGTGGCGGTCCTACAATGAGCAGTTCTTC	CASSLAGTRWRSYNEQFF
TRBV24-1	.	TRBD1	TRBJ1-5	TGTGCCACCAGTGAGGTGAGACAGGGAAATCAGCCCCAGCATTTT	CATSEVRQGNQPQHF
TRBV19	.	.	TRBJ2-5	TGTGCCAGTGGACAAGATGTAGAGACCCAGTACTTC	CASGQDVETQYF
TRBV5-1	.	TRBD1	TRBJ2-5	TGCGCCAGCAGCTCGGGACAGGTAAACTACCAAGAGACCCAGTACTTC	CASSSGQVNYQETQYF